This is a list of T cell receptor beta chains from one sample in a study of post-analysis software for immune sequencing data. TCRdb re-analysed the PCR reads in MiXCR, keeping a single row per CDR3 protein. The repertoire holds roughly 730,000 distinct CDR3 sequences, with less than 35% as singletons. The source material was blood. These receptors originate from a girl aged 5-17 years with multiple sclerosis. The CDR3 runs from the conserved cysteine through the conserved F or W. A D gene is named only where the DNA matches it firmly. Clone size appears in some rows only: once, few, many, or a class for an expanded clone.

TRBV5-1	TRBJ2-5	NA	NA	CASSPQASRGQETQYF	TGCGCCAGCAGCCCCCAAGCTTCCAGGGGCCAAGAGACCCAGTACTTC
TRBV29-1	TRBJ1-2	NA	NA	CSVRFPVEKVRGYTF	TGCAGCGTTCGATTCCCAGTTGAAAAGGTGCGCGGCTACACCTTC
TRBV3-1	TRBJ1-1	NA	few	CASQQDPGRMNTEAFF	TGTGCCAGTCAGCAAGACCCGGGACGGATGAACACTGAAGCTTTCTTT
TRBV7-8	TRBJ1-5	NA	few	CASSLRGIQPQHF	TGTGCCAGCAGCTTACGGGGGATTCAGCCCCAGCATTTT
TRBV10-3	TRBJ2-3	NA	few	CAIRRPSDTQYF	TGTGCCATCAGGCGACCCAGTGATACGCAGTATTTT
TRBV12-3/TRBV12-4	TRBJ2-1	NA	NA	CASGPPMYNEQFF	TGTGCCAGCGGTCCGCCCATGTACAATGAGCAGTTCTTC
TRBV6-1	TRBJ1-4	NA	few	CASSEFQGRDEKLFF	TGTGCCAGCAGTGAGTTTCAGGGGCGTGATGAAAAACTGTTTTTT
TRBV7-9	TRBJ2-5	TRBD1	NA	CASRDRDKETQYF	TGTGCCAGCCGGGACAGGGACAAAGAGACCCAGTACTTC
TRBV7-2	TRBJ2-1	TRBD2	few	CASSYQGLAISYNEQFF	TGTGCCAGCAGCTACCAGGGACTAGCGATCTCCTACAATGAGCAGTTCTTC
TRBV7-2	TRBJ2-1	TRBD2	NA	CASSLALSSGSSYNEQFF	TGTGCCAGCAGCTTAGCGCTTTCTAGCGGAAGCTCCTACAATGAGCAGTTCTTC
TRBV27	TRBJ1-2	NA	many	CASTSGPYAPGGYGYTF	TGTGCCAGCACCTCAGGGCCTTACGCTCCTGGAGGCTATGGCTACACCTTC
TRBV20-1	TRBJ1-6	NA	few	CGARDWGFGDNSPLHF	TGCGGTGCTAGAGATTGGGGGTTCGGCGATAATTCACCCCTCCACTTT
TRBV12-3/TRBV12-4	TRBJ1-5	NA	NA	CASSLGVPQPQHF	TGTGCCAGCAGTCTCGGGGTTCCTCAGCCCCAGCATTTT
TRBV10-3	TRBJ2-3	NA	NA	CAATEWSTDTQYF	TGTGCCGCCACAGAGTGGAGCACAGATACGCAGTATTTT